Reported below is one T cell receptor (beta chain). The antigen is undetermined. Single viable CD3+CD4+CD8-CD45RO+ cells were sorted as the memory CD4+ T cells. Total CD4+ T cells were enriched by CD4 positive selection. Measured with immunoSEQ multiplex PCR; TCRdb has only the in-frame clones, and not every one. The sample consists of about 82,000 clones, over 80% of them appearing once. The germline gives CDR1 MNHEY, CDR2 SVGAGI. V lost 2 bases, J lost 0 bases, and 4 bases lay in between. This CDR3 contains 13 residues. The data belong to a study of memory CD4+ T cells and cytomegalovirus serostatus. Study-level results: Suggested: most of the CMV-linked TCR signature lies in CD4+ memory cells. Of 150 to 200 reported CMV TCRbeta sequences, 67 were found in memory CD4+ repertoires.

Sequenced material: memory CD4+ T cells from blood. This sequence joins TRBV6-5 and TRBJ1-1, with unresolved D. The sequence derives from an adult in good health and CMV-seronegative. The chain's CDR3 is CASSYRMNTEAFF. The CDR3 DNA reads TGTGCCAGCAGTTACCGGATGAACACTGAAGCTTTCTTT.